This record looks at one T cell receptor (beta chain) sequence and its context. Its antigen is still unknown. Base qualities are not at hand, and no much larger clone is one base apart. This specimen's time point label, per the study, means: week 11, during vaccination. A 20-mer mutant IDH1 peptide at 300 micrograms in Montanide made up each vaccine dose, which was injected subcutaneously together with topical imiquimod. The donors had newly diagnosed IDH1-mutant astrocytomas of WHO grade 3 or 4 that showed loss of nuclear ATRX. The samples were drawn from NOA16, a multicentre, single-arm, open-label phase I trial in Germany that tested a mutant IDH1 peptide vaccine in humans for the first time. Genomic DNA for TCRB sequencing was extracted from EDTA blood using the DNeasy Blood and Tissue Kit. Receptor libraries were prepared by the immunoSEQ multiplex PCR assay. Rearranged TCR beta chain sequences were amplified using the hsTCRB Kit according to the manufacturer's protocol. TCRB libraries were sequenced on an Illumina MiSeq. In the authors' own workflow: The proprietary platform of the kit vendor was used for demultiplexing, trimming and gene mapping. In its TCRdb copy, this immuneACCESS table keeps in-frame sequences only and misses some clones. Where compared with another copy, unresolved V genes explain less than half of these, and the others have no known cause. Clone size and the V and J calls come from that table; the DNA yielded D and trimming. This sample is represented by roughly 120,000 clones; 80% of them were singletons. The ten largest clonotypes hold under 5.5% of the sample.

V is pared back by 5 bases and J by 4 bases, with 16 bases lying between the germline termini. From a lookup of the germline V gene (reference sequence), CDR1 and CDR2 are SEHNR and FQNEAQ. The CDR3 sequence holds 15 residues, the cysteine and phenylalanine included. The DNA shown is the 45-base CDR3, in frame from base 1. This sample was taken from a study of a mutant IDH1 vaccine in newly diagnosed glioma (dated by TCRdb to the early 2020s). Turning to the overall study: Patients received eight vaccinations in weeks 1, 3, 5, 7, 11, 15, 19 and 23, corresponding to visits V03 through V10. In the chemotherapy-containing groups, vaccination started alongside temozolomide cycles, whereas in patients who had radiotherapy alone it started 4-6 weeks after radiotherapy. Of the roughly 31 treated patients, roughly 60% were male and approximately 40% were female, and the mean age was approximately 41 years. Before enrollment, patients had received standard therapy of radiotherapy alone, temozolomide alone, or radiochemotherapy with temozolomide; most received the combination. Peripheral blood samples were drawn at six visits, namely V03 (baseline), V05, V07, V10, V12 and V13. For exploratory analyses, longitudinal TCRB deep sequencing was carried out in 25 to 30 treated patients wherever samples were available.

The study at large found these results: Pseudoprogression seemed to be unrelated to changes in the top peripheral T cell clonotypes found by TCRB sequencing. Immune responses induced by the vaccine were seen in roughly 95% of patients across multiple MHC alleles. Selection of PBMC samples for TCRB deep sequencing was based on availability. According to the authors, sample limitations meant that analyses of patient blood samples could not be reproduced.

Recombination joined TRBV7-9 with TRBJ2-3; the D segment could be TRBD1, given 6 matching bases. The source is a middle-aged man with glioma. Source: PBMCs, taken from a glioma patient whose treatment included an IDH1 peptide vaccine. The CDR3 corresponds to CASSPRGGAADTQYF. The DNA reads TGTGCCAGCAGCCCCAGAGGGGGAGCGGCAGATACGCAGTATTTT. Reference TRBV7-9 and TRBJ2-3 proteins supply the regions before and after the CDR3; the full variable domain is: DTGVSQNPRHKITKRGQNVTFRCDPISEHNRLYWYRQTLGQGPEFLTYFQNEAQLEKSRLLSDRFSAERPKGSFSTLEIQRTEQGDSAMYLCASSPRGGAADTQYFGPGTRLTVL.